A selection of T cell receptor beta chains follows, all from one sample in a study of OX40 agonist ivuxolimab in advanced cancers. Produced via immunoSEQ multiplex PCR; TCRdb's table is partial and in-frame only. The profile covers roughly 77,000 clones, with over 80% appearing a single time and approximately 0.56% taken by the ten largest. Sequences were derived from CD4+ or CD8+ T cells sorted from blood, sampled in a trial of the OX40 agonist ivuxolimab. The receptors come from an adult with an advanced solid tumor such as melanoma, head and neck, liver or kidney cancer. Both conserved end residues are part of each CDR3. Clone sizes are given selectively: once, few, many, or a class where the clone is expanded.

clone_size	v_call	j_call	cdr3_aa
NA	TRBV9	TRBJ2-2	CASSVGGAGVVGELFF
NA	TRBV19	TRBJ2-7	CASSVDSTYEQYF
once	TRBV6-1	TRBJ2-7	CASSETRVIYEQYF
NA	TRBV5-1	TRBJ2-5	CASSLGPSQGETQYF
NA	TRBV28	TRBJ2-2	CASRQSSGRRGTGELFF
NA	TRBV28	TRBJ1-4	CASSRESGAGEKLFF
NA	TRBV4-3	TRBJ2-1	CASSQGAADSYNEQFF
NA	TRBV7-9	TRBJ2-1	CASSLANHNEQFF
NA	TRBV5-1	TRBJ2-7	CASSSLAGDHEQYF
NA	TRBV6-1	TRBJ1-3	CASRGTGSSGNTIYF
once	TRBV7-8	TRBJ1-5	CASSLTDGQPQHF
NA	TRBV10-3	TRBJ2-5	CAISESKGQETQYF
NA	TRBV27	TRBJ1-3	CASSPRGAFSGNTIYF
NA	TRBV19	TRBJ2-5	CASSILGGETQYF
few	TRBV4-2	TRBJ2-7	CASSQDRGTRRYEQYF
NA	TRBV11-3	TRBJ2-3	CASSLGLAGGLADTQYF
once	TRBV5-1	TRBJ1-6	CASSLGQGNSPLHF
NA	TRBV7-9	TRBJ1-2	CASSYSTATGAYGYTF